The rows below give T cell receptor beta chains drawn from one sample of a study of OX40 agonist ivuxolimab in advanced cancers. The assay was immunoSEQ multiplex PCR, and TCRdb's table has in-frame clones only and misses some. The data hold fewer than 55,000 clones, with over 70% observed a single time. The sample consisted of CD4+ or CD8+ T cells sorted from blood, taken in a trial of the OX40 agonist ivuxolimab. The receptor set was obtained from an adult with an advanced solid tumor such as melanoma, head and neck, liver or kidney cancer. CDR3s include the opening cysteine and the closing phenylalanine or tryptophan. The D gene is left open where the match is weak. The size of a clone is reported for some rows only, either as once, few or many, or as a class for expanded clones.

j_gene	abundance	d_gene	v_gene	CDR3aa	CDR3nt
TRBJ2-4	.	TRBD2	TRBV4-2	CASGGVKNIQYF	TGTGCCAGCGGGGGGGTCAAAAACATTCAGTACTTC
TRBJ1-3	.	.	TRBV6-6	CASSYSRGSRNTIYF	TGTGCCAGCAGTTACTCCCGGGGATCCCGTAACACCATATATTTT
TRBJ2-5	.	.	TRBV18	CASSPGFETQYF	TGTGCCAGCTCACCAGGGTTTGAGACCCAGTACTTC
TRBJ2-7	.	TRBD2	TRBV10-1	CAVWGEGGCEQYF	TGCGCCGTCTGGGGCGAGGGAGGGTGTGAGCAGTACTTC
TRBJ2-6	.	.	TRBV19	CASMGRRQVTGANVLTF	TGTGCCAGTATGGGGCGAAGACAGGTGACTGGGGCCAACGTCCTGACTTTC
TRBJ1-5	.	TRBD1	TRBV28	CASSTGQGGNQPQHF	TGTGCCAGCAGCACCGGACAGGGCGGCAATCAGCCCCAGCATTTT
TRBJ1-2	.	.	TRBV7-2	CASSKRHRATNYGYTF	TGTGCCAGCAGCAAAAGACACAGAGCTACTAACTATGGCTACACCTTC
TRBJ1-5	medium-sized	TRBD1	TRBV19	CAMGTGGHQPQHF	TGTGCCATGGGGACAGGGGGCCATCAGCCCCAGCATTTT
TRBJ2-7	.	TRBD1	TRBV6-1	CASTLDRGAYEQYF	TGTGCCAGCACCTTGGACAGGGGCGCCTACGAGCAGTACTTC
TRBJ2-2	.	TRBD2	TRBV19	CARETGGGTGELFF	TGTGCCAGGGAAACGGGGGGAGGGACCGGGGAGCTGTTTTTT
TRBJ2-7	.	TRBD1	TRBV5-8	CASSLRTGGINF	TGTGCCAGCAGCTTGAGGACAGGGGGGATCAACTTC
TRBJ2-5	.	.	TRBV19	CASSIVGHGQETQYF	TGTGCCAGTAGTATTGTAGGGCACGGCCAAGAGACCCAGTACTTC
TRBJ1-5	.	.	TRBV11-2	CASSLGRRAQPQHF	TGTGCCAGCAGCTTAGGGCGTAGAGCTCAGCCCCAGCATTTT
TRBJ2-1	.	TRBD2	TRBV2	CASSGSGVSYNEQFF	TGTGCCAGCAGTGGTAGCGGGGTATCCTACAATGAGCAGTTCTTC
TRBJ2-3	.	.	TRBV7-2	CASSLRTTTDTQYF	TGTGCCAGCAGCCTGCGGACTACCACAGATACGCAGTATTTT
TRBJ2-7	few	TRBD1	TRBV5-5	CASSVGQGIRQYF	TGTGCCAGCAGCGTGGGACAGGGGATAAGGCAGTACTTC